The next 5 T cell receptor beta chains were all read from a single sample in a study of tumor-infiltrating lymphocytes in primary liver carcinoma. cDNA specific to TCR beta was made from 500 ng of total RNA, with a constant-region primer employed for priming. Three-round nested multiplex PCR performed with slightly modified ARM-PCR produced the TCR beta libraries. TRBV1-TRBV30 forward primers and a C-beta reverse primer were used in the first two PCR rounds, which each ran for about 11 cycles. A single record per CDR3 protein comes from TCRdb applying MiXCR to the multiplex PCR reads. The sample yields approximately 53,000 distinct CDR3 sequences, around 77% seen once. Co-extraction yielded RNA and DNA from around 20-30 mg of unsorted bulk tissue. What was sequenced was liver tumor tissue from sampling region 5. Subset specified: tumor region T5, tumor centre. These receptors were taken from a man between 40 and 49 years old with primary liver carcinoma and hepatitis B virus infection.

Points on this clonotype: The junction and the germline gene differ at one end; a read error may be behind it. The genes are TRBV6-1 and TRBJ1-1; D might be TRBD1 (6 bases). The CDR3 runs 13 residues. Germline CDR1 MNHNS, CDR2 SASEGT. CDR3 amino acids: CASPRTVCTETFF. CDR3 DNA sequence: TGTGCCAGCCCCAGGACAGTGTGCACTGAAACTTTCTTT.

The CDR3 is CASSLGAPMETQYF. The CDR3 coding sequence is TGTGCCAGCAGCCTAGGAGCGCCCATGGAGACCCAGTACTTC. The rearrangement joins TRBV14 to TRBJ2-5, with D unclear. Trimming pared 4 bases from V and 5 bases from J, leaving 14 bases between. Germline values: CDR1 SGHDN, CDR2 FVKESK. CDR3 length: 14 amino acids.

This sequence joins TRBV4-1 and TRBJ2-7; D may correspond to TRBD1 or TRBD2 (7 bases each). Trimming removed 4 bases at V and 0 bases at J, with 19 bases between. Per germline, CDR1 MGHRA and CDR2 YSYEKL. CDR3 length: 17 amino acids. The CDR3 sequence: CASSRGGLQGFSYEQYF. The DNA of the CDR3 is TGCGCCAGCAGCCGAGGGGGACTACAGGGGTTCTCCTACGAGCAGTACTTC.

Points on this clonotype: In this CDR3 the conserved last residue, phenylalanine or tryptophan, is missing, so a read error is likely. In DNA, the CDR3 is TGTGCCGGCAGACTCCACACCGGGGAGCTGTTTTCT. Its translation is CAGRLHTGELFS. The chain links TRBV5-5 to TRBJ2-2, with D unclear. Germline CDR1 and CDR2: SGHKS and YYEKEE (reference sequence). This CDR3 contains 12 residues.

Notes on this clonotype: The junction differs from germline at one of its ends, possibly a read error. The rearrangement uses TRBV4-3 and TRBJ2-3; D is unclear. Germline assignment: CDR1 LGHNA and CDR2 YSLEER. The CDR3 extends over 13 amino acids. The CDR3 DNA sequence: TGCGCCAGCAGCCCCCTTGATGGGGATACGCCGTATTTT. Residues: CASSPLDGDTPYF.